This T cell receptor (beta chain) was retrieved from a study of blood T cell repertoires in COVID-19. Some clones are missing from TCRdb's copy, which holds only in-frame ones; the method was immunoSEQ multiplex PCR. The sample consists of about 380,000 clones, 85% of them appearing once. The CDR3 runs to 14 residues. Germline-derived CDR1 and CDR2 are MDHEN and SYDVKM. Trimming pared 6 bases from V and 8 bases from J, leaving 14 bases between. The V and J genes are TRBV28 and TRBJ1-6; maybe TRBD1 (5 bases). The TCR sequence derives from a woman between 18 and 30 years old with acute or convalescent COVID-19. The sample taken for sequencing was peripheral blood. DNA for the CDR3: TGTGCCAGCAGATGGGGGGGTCCTGATTCACCCCTCCACTTT. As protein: CASRWGGPDSPLHF.